This T cell receptor beta chain stems from a study of T cells in narcolepsy. Produced via immunoSEQ multiplex PCR; TCRdb's table is partial and in-frame only. Here the sample spans 25,000 to 30,000 clones, about 84% being singletons. Overall study results and limits: Autoreactive clonotypes reportedly recurred in blood of same and different patients, not controls.

This clone was counted a few times. What it binds is unknown. The CDR3 spans 15 residues. After removal of 6 bases from V and 3 bases from J, the junction contained 6 bases not matched to a gene. The germline CDR1 and CDR2 sequences are LNHDA and SQIVND (reference sequence). The TCR originated in a human donor with narcolepsy. V gene TRBV19 combines with J gene TRBJ1-5, with 9 bases that match TRBD1. Sequencing used CD45RA- memory CD4+ T cells from PBMCs. CDR3 loop: CASSGQGRSNQPQHF. In nucleotides, the CDR3 is TGTGCCAGTAGCGGACAGGGGAGGTCCAATCAGCCCCAGCATTTT.